Listed below are T cell receptor beta chains from one sample, sequenced in a study of OX40 agonist ivuxolimab in advanced cancers. Produced via immunoSEQ multiplex PCR; TCRdb's table is partial and in-frame only. The data contain some 91,000 clones, around 87% of them singletons. Material: CD4+ or CD8+ T cells sorted from blood, obtained in a trial of the OX40 agonist ivuxolimab. The receptors here all came from an adult with an advanced solid tumor such as melanoma, head and neck, liver or kidney cancer. The CDR3 runs from the conserved cysteine through the conserved F or W. Each record gives: V gene, clone size, J gene, D gene, CDR3 DNA, CDR3 protein. A D gene is named only where the DNA matches it firmly. Only some rows state a clone size, as once, few, many or a class for expanded clones.

TRBV7-8,.,TRBJ1-2,.,TGTGCCAGCAGCCCCATGGGGTGGCCCGACTATGGCTACACCTTC,CASSPMGWPDYGYTF
TRBV5-4,.,TRBJ2-3,TRBD2,TGTGCCAGCAGCTCTGGGACTAGCGGAGGGGATACGCAGTATTTT,CASSSGTSGGDTQYF
TRBV4-2,.,TRBJ2-2,.,TGTGCCAGCAGCCAAGTGGGGCTAGCGAGAAAGGCCGGGGAGCTGTTTTTT,CASSQVGLARKAGELFF
TRBV4-3,few,TRBJ1-2,.,TGCGCCAGCAGCCAAGAGGCCGGGGACGGCTACACCTTC,CASSQEAGDGYTF
TRBV5-1,.,TRBJ2-1,.,TGCGCCAGCAGCTTATCCAGACATGCGGATGAGCAGTTCTTC,CASSLSRHADEQFF
TRBV11-3,.,TRBJ1-1,.,TGTGCCAGCAGCTTAGGGGAACGGATAGGCGCTGAAGCTTTCTTT,CASSLGERIGAEAFF
TRBV7-2,once,TRBJ1-4,TRBD1,TGTGCCAGCAGCTACTCCGGACAGGGGCGATGGAAACTGTTTTTT,CASSYSGQGRWKLFF
TRBV27,.,TRBJ1-6,.,TGTGCCAGCAGCCTAGGGACGACAGTTAATTCACCCCTCCACTTT,CASSLGTTVNSPLHF
TRBV6-5,.,TRBJ2-5,.,TGTGCCAGCTCCCTCTTCAGCAGGGGAGAGACCCAGTACTTC,CASSLFSRGETQYF
TRBV27,.,TRBJ1-2,.,TGTGCCAGCAGTCCGCGAGGGAGGACCTCAGGGAATGGCTACACCTTC,CASSPRGRTSGNGYTF
TRBV5-1,.,TRBJ2-3,.,TGCGCCAGCAGCTTGGCTAGCGGCACAGATACGCAGTATTTT,CASSLASGTDTQYF